A selection of T cell receptor beta chains follows, all from one sample in a study of cytomegalovirus exposure and HLA in healthy donors. Using immunoSEQ multiplex PCR, the repertoire was profiled, and TCRdb retains in-frame clones only, with some absent. The table records around 100,000 clones, roughly 74% of them present only once. Sequenced: PBMCs. The receptors here all came from a woman younger than 45 in good health and CMV-seronegative. Both conserved end residues are part of each CDR3. D genes are given only for firm matches. Size values are once, few and many counts, or a class for expanded clones, and some rows have none.

few	.	TRBV6-1	TRBJ1-5	TGTGCCAGCAGTGAAGCGCCTCCAAGTCTATCGCGGCATTTT	CASSEAPPSLSRHF
.	.	TRBV10-3	TRBJ2-7	TGTGCCATCAGCGAACAACCCGGCGGTAGGATCTACGAGCAGTACTTC	CAISEQPGGRIYEQYF
.	TRBD1	TRBV4-2	TRBJ2-6	TGTGCCAGCAGCCGGGGGGACAGGGTGTCTGGGGCCAACGTCCTGACTTTC	CASSRGDRVSGANVLTF
.	TRBD1	TRBV5-1	TRBJ1-1	TGCGCCAGCAGCCCTGGACAGGGGATCACTGAAGCTTTCTTT	CASSPGQGITEAFF
.	.	TRBV4-2	TRBJ1-1	TGTGCCAGCAGCCAAACGGCAGGGGTGCGGGACACTGAAGCTTTCTTT	CASSQTAGVRDTEAFF
.	TRBD2	TRBV7-9	TRBJ2-3	TGTGCCAGCAGCTATGACGGCGGGAGCGCCACAGATACGCAGTATTTT	CASSYDGGSATDTQYF
.	.	TRBV27	TRBJ1-2	TGTGCCAGCAGTTTAAGTCCCAGGCCAAATGGCTACACCTTC	CASSLSPRPNGYTF
.	TRBD2	TRBV19	TRBJ2-3	TGTGCCAGTAGTGTCCCCCGGGCTAGCGGGAGAAAGAGCGTCACAGATACGCAGTATTTT	CASSVPRASGRKSVTDTQYF
once	.	TRBV6-5	TRBJ1-3	TGTGCCAGCAGTTACTCGAGTGACAGGGGAAACACCATATATTTT	CASSYSSDRGNTIYF
.	.	TRBV2	TRBJ1-2	TGTGCCAGCAGAACCGGGACATCAGGCGGCTACACCTTC	CASRTGTSGGYTF
.	TRBD1	TRBV4-3	TRBJ1-4	TGCGCCAGCAGCCACACCAGGGGGATGAATGAAAAACTGTTTTTT	CASSHTRGMNEKLFF
.	.	TRBV5-1	TRBJ1-3	TGCGCCAGCAGCTTGGCCGACAGCAACTCTGGAAACACCATATATTTT	CASSLADSNSGNTIYF
few	.	TRBV5-1	TRBJ2-1	TGCGCCAGCAGCTTGGGAGGGCCTGAGGATGAGCAGTTCTTC	CASSLGGPEDEQFF
.	.	TRBV9	TRBJ1-1	TGTGCCAGCAGCGTACTGACACTCCCTGGGACTGAAGCTTTCTTT	CASSVLTLPGTEAFF
.	TRBD2	TRBV7-8	TRBJ2-2	TGTGCCAGCAGCTCGCCGGGACTAGCGAAGAACACCGGGGAGCTGTTTTTT	CASSSPGLAKNTGELFF
.	.	TRBV5-6	TRBJ2-7	TGTGCCAGCAGCTTGGCTCACGAGCAGTACTTC	CASSLAHEQYF
.	TRBD2	TRBV27	TRBJ2-1	TGTGCCAGCAGTTTAACCGGGAGGGCCTTAAATGAGCAGTTCTTC	CASSLTGRALNEQFF
.	.	TRBV6-4	TRBJ1-2	TGTGCCAGCAGTGACGGGGGGACCCTCGGCTATGGCTACACCTTC	CASSDGGTLGYGYTF
.	TRBD2	TRBV28	TRBJ2-1	TGTGCCAGCAGTTTTGCACGGGAGGACTACAATGAGCAGTTCTTC	CASSFAREDYNEQFF
.	.	TRBV5-1	TRBJ1-2	TGCGCCAGCAGCGGAGGGGCCACCGACTATGGCTACACCTTC	CASSGGATDYGYTF
.	TRBD2	TRBV4-3	TRBJ2-5	TGCGCCAGCAGCCAAGATTATAGCGGGGGGCCATCACAAGAGACCCAGTACTTC	CASSQDYSGGPSQETQYF
.	TRBD2	TRBV9	TRBJ2-1	TGTGCCAGCAGCGTAGGCGTGGCGGGGGGGCCTTCTTCGTACAATGAGCAGTTCTTC	CASSVGVAGGPSSYNEQFF
.	TRBD1	TRBV10-2	TRBJ1-5	TGCGCCAGCAGGGACAGGGCTGATCAGCCCCAGCATTTT	CASRDRADQPQHF
once	.	TRBV25-1	TRBJ2-1	TGTGCCAGCAACGGACAGCTTTACAATGAGCAGTTCTTC	CASNGQLYNEQFF
.	TRBD2	TRBV6-4	TRBJ2-2	TGTGCCAGCAGATCCCGGGGGGCCGGGGAGCTGTTTTTT	CASRSRGAGELFF
.	.	TRBV11-3	TRBJ2-7	TGTGCCAGCGGGGCTAGTCGGGACGAGCAGTACTTC	CASGASRDEQYF
.	.	TRBV5-5	TRBJ1-4	TGTGCCAGCAGTTCACAGGGAGAAAAACTGTTTTTT	CASSSQGEKLFF
.	.	TRBV25-1	TRBJ1-2	TGTGCCAGCAGTGAATTGGGTGTTCAGGGGAACTATGGCTACACCTTC	CASSELGVQGNYGYTF
once	TRBD2	TRBV27	TRBJ2-1	TGTGCCAGCAGTTTGCTTCTTACTAGCGGGAGCTACAATGAGCAGTTCTTC	CASSLLLTSGSYNEQFF
.	TRBD1	TRBV30	TRBJ1-5	TGTGCCTGGTGCAGGGGGCTCAATCAGCCCCAGCATTTT	CAWCRGLNQPQHF
.	.	TRBV6-6	TRBJ1-4	TGTGCCAGCAGTTACGCAGGGATTAATGAAAAACTGTTTTTT	CASSYAGINEKLFF
.	.	TRBV7-2	TRBJ1-2	TGTGCCAGCAGCTTAGAAAGCAATAACTATGGCTACACCTTC	CASSLESNNYGYTF
.	.	TRBV18	TRBJ1-2	TGTGCCAGCTCACACAAGCAACAGCATGGCTACACCTTC	CASSHKQQHGYTF
.	.	TRBV6-5	TRBJ1-3	TGTGCCAGCAGTTACACAGGGATCTCTGGAAACACCATATATTTT	CASSYTGISGNTIYF
once	TRBD1	TRBV30	TRBJ1-4	TGTGCCTGGAGTGGGGACAGGGGGTGGTCTGAAAAACTGTTTTTT	CAWSGDRGWSEKLFF
.	TRBD2	TRBV7-2	TRBJ2-5	TGTGCCAGCAGCTTATTAGGGAGTAGCGGGAGCGGAGAGACCCAGTACTTC	CASSLLGSSGSGETQYF
.	TRBD2	TRBV6-5	TRBJ2-7	TGTGCCAGCAGTTACTCCCAAGCGGGAGGATGGGAGCAGTACTTC	CASSYSQAGGWEQYF
.	TRBD1	TRBV30	TRBJ1-3	TGTGCCTGGAGGACAGGGGCCGGAAACACCATATATTTT	CAWRTGAGNTIYF
.	.	TRBV5-1	TRBJ1-1	TGCGCCAGCAGCTTGGCCGTGGGGGCCGGCACTGAAGCTTTCTTT	CASSLAVGAGTEAFF
.	TRBD2	TRBV29-1	TRBJ2-1	TGCAGCGCCTCCGGACTAGCGGGGGTTAATGAGCAGTTCTTC	CSASGLAGVNEQFF